The T cell receptor (beta chain) under discussion was sequenced for a study of blood T cells in healthy people across ages. Together with a sample-barcoded 5' primer, a J-beta primer mix was included in a second PCR lasting about 7 to 11 cycles. TCRdb reanalysed the 5' RACE reads using MiXCR and keeps one entry per CDR3 protein. The sample holds approximately 940,000 distinct CDR3 sequences, around 48% seen once. The table lists this clonotype with a few counts. This TCR derives from a man aged 25-45 years in good health. Sequencing input: blood.

In DNA, the CDR3 is TGTGCCAGCGACCATACACAGGGAGACGCCTACGAGCAGTACTTC. Amino acids: CASDHTQGDAYEQYF. V is TRBV2 and J is TRBJ2-7; D might be TRBD1 (6 bases). The V end lost 8 bases, the J end lost 2 bases, and 19 bases lay between the germline ends. The CDR3 spans 15 residues. The germline CDR1 and CDR2 sequences are SNHLY and FYNNEI.